This T cell receptor (beta chain) comes out of a study of T cells in Graves' hyperthyroidism and ophthalmopathy. Trimming removed 4 bases at V and 4 bases at J, with 13 bases between. Germline lookup yields CDR1 SNHLY and CDR2 FYNNEI. This CDR3 is built from 15 residues. Amplified regions were TCR beta CDR3 sequences from RNA transcripts. An initial round of RT-PCR targeting the TCR CDR3 relied on the HTBI primer set. In TCRdb, the multiplex PCR reads were re-called with MiXCR into one record per CDR3 protein. Here the sample spans about 350,000 distinct CDR3 sequences, more than 11% being singletons. From under 12 ml of fresh peripheral blood, PBMCs were isolated. This clonotype was recorded many times.

This chain connects TRBV2 to TRBJ1-4; D is undetermined. This clonotype originated in a young woman with Graves' hyperthyroidism. What was sequenced was blood. The CDR3 spells CASSALARDNEKLFF. CDR3 coding DNA: TGTGCCAGCAGTGCACTCGCCCGGGATAATGAAAAACTGTTTTTT. Using reference TRBV2 and TRBJ1-4 for the parts outside the CDR3, the full variable domain is EPEVTQTPSHQVTQMGQEVILRCVPISNHLYFYWYRQILGQKVEFLVSFYNNEISEKSEIFDDQFSVERPDGSNFTLKIRSTKLEDSAMYFCASSALARDNEKLFFGSGTQLSVL.